Each of the 30 T cell receptor beta chains below was sequenced from the same sample in a study of read filtering for tumor transcriptome and immune sequencing (dated by TCRdb to about 2020). Sequencing was performed on an Illumina HiSeq 4000. The Immunoverse kit was used to build TCR libraries from roughly 370 ng RNA, with molecular barcoded adaptors covering alpha/delta and beta/gamma chains. TCRdb reprocessed the public reads (quality trimming at Q25 with fastp, clone calling with MiXCR) and kept in-frame beta chains. Each entry is one CDR3 protein sequence, shown with its most common DNA and genes. For this sample there are around 50,000 distinct CDR3 sequences; less than 25% appear just once. The ten largest clones capture about a sixth of the sample. Sequenced: a population of CD138-negative cells sorted from bone marrow. The sample's cell subset or site label, decoded: bone marrow mononuclear cells depleted of CD138+ plasma/myeloma cells by negative magnetic selection. The receptors were gathered from a donor at least 40 years old with multiple myeloma.

This clonotype was seen ten or more times. CDR3 region: CASSSLRGYTGELFF. The CDR3 coding sequence is TGTGCCAGCAGTTCCCTACGGGGTTACACCGGGGAGCTGTTTTTT. The chain combines TRBV12-3 or TRBV12-4 with TRBJ2-2; TRBD2 is a possible D gene (5 bases). Trimming removed 4 bases at V and 3 bases at J, with 12 bases between. The CDR3 covers 15 residues.

This clonotype was counted ten times or more. The CDR3 loop is CASSQGLAGGRSEQFF. CDR3 bases: TGTGCCAGCAGCCAAGGACTAGCGGGGGGGCGAAGTGAGCAGTTCTTC. This chain links TRBV4-2 with TRBJ2-1, with TRBD2 identical over 14 bases. The CDR3 runs to 16 residues. V dropped 1 base and J dropped 9; count of bases not matched to a gene: 5. The germline gives CDR1 LGHNA, CDR2 YNFKEQ.

This clonotype was detected a few times. A clone one base away is much larger, so this may be a read error. The chain links TRBV5-1 to TRBJ2-1, with D possibly being TRBD2 (6 bases). The germline V gene has CDR1 SGHRS and CDR2 YFSETQ. V gave up 3 bases and J gave up 4 bases, with 14 bases separating them. The CDR3 spans 15 residues. The CDR3 is CASSYRPEGYNEQFF. In nucleotides, the CDR3 is TGCGCCAGCAGCTACCGGCCGGAGGGTTACAATGAGCAGTTCTTC.

This clonotype was observed at least ten times. V usage is TRBV28 and J usage is TRBJ2-3, with 10 bases identical to TRBD2. The germline gives CDR1 MDHEN, CDR2 SYDVKM. There are 15 residues in the CDR3. The trim removed 2 bases at V and 6 bases at J, leaving 5 bases unmatched. In DNA, the CDR3 is TGTGCCAGCAGTTTAGGGCTAGCGGGGGTGGATACGCAGTATTTT. Translation: CASSLGLAGVDTQYF.

Notes on this clonotype: At one end the junction does not follow the germline gene, possibly because of a read error. V usage is TRBV5-6 and J usage is TRBJ2-3; D is possibly TRBD2 (6 bases). In germline, CDR1 is SGHDT, CDR2 YYEEEE. The CDR3 sequence is 16 residues long. The CDR3 protein is CASSLEISGGTDTQYF. CDR3 DNA: TGTGCCAGCAGTTTGGAGATTAGCGGAGGCACAGATACGCAGTATTTT.

There are many counts of this clonotype. This chain connects TRBV28 to TRBJ2-7; D is perhaps TRBD1 (6 bases). The V end was cut by 7 bases, the J end by 0 bases, with 13 bases between. The CDR3 has 14 residues. Per germline, CDR1 MDHEN and CDR2 SYDVKM. The CDR3 region is CASNPGALSYEQYF. The CDR3 DNA reads TGTGCCAGCAACCCAGGGGCCCTCTCCTACGAGCAGTACTTC. Using reference TRBV28 and TRBJ2-7 for the parts outside the CDR3, the full variable domain is DVKVTQSSRYLVKRTGEKVFLECVQDMDHENMFWYRQDPGLGLRLIYFSYDVKMKEKGDIPEGYSVSREKKERFSLILESASTNQTSMYLCASNPGALSYEQYFGPGTRLTVT.

Concerning this clonotype: A single base separates this from a much larger clone, so it may be a read error. V is TRBV7-2 and J is TRBJ2-7; D ambiguous. The CDR3 contains 13 residues. Germline V gives CDR1 SGHTA, CDR2 FQGNSA. Trimming stripped 1 base from V and 8 bases from J, with 12 bases between. DNA of the CDR3: TGTGCCAGCAGCTTAGGGGTCGGCGGAAAGCAGTACTTC. Encoded protein: CASSLGVGGKQYF.

About this clonotype: A much larger clone sits a single nucleotide away, making a read error possible. CDR3 nucleotide sequence: TGTGCCAGCAGCCTAGGACAGCCTAGAGGGAACACTGAAGCTCTCTTT. Its protein is CASSLGQPRGNTEALF. The chain carries TRBV7-2 and TRBJ1-1; D may be TRBD1 (6 bases). Germline V gene data show CDR1 as SGHTA and CDR2 as FQGNSA. The CDR3 has 16 amino acids.

This clonotype was counted only a few times. J is TRBJ2-7 and V is TRBV4-1, with TRBD2 identical over 15 bases. In germline, CDR1 is MGHRA, CDR2 YSYEKL. Unmatched junction bases numbered 2, after V lost 1 base and J lost 7 bases. The CDR3 covers 15 residues. CDR3 nucleotides: TGCGCCAGCAGCCAAGGGGGACTAGCGGGAGGAGAGCAGTACTTC. Its protein is CASSQGGLAGGEQYF.

At least ten counts were recorded for this clonotype. The CDR3 reads CASSGLAGLSYNEQFF. Here the CDR3 DNA reads TGTGCCAGCAGTGGACTAGCGGGCCTCTCCTACAATGAGCAGTTCTTC. The chain links TRBV28 to TRBJ2-1; TRBD2 agrees at 11 bases. Germline CDR1 reads MDHEN; CDR2 reads SYDVKM. The CDR3 runs to 16 residues. The V gene end was trimmed by 5 bases and the J gene end by 0 bases; junction bases not matched to a gene: 3.

This clonotype was picked up many times. The chain links TRBV10-3 to TRBJ1-5; possible D gene TRBD1, 5 bases. Trimming shortened V by 2 bases and J by 0 bases, and 8 bases separated the two germline ends. Germline CDR1 reads ENHRY; CDR2 reads SYGVKD. The CDR3 runs to 15 residues. The CDR3 DNA reads TGTGCCATCAGTGAGGAGGGGAATAGCAATCAGCCCCAGCATTTT. Translation gives CAISEEGNSNQPQHF.

The table lists this clonotype with a count of one. Only one base separates this from a far larger clonotype, so it likely reflects a read error. CDR3 residues: CASSLGRTGGYDSPLRF. The CDR3 coding sequence is TGTGCCAGCAGTTTAGGACGGACAGGGGGCTATGATTCACCCCTCCGCTTT. The V and J genes are TRBV27 and TRBJ1-1; 11 nucleotides align to TRBD1. The germline gives CDR1 MNHEY, CDR2 SMNVEV (reference sequence). The CDR3 spans 17 residues.

This clonotype has ten or more counts. CDR3 sequence: CASSSDQADLNTEAFF. The DNA of the CDR3 is TGTGCCAGCAGCTCGGACCAGGCTGACCTGAACACTGAAGCTTTCTTT. This chain links TRBV5-5 with TRBJ1-1; no firm D call. The CDR3 runs to 16 residues. Germline assignment: CDR1 SGHKS and CDR2 YYEKEE (reference sequence). The V end lost 3 bases, the J end lost 0 bases, and 15 bases lay between the germline ends. The full variable domain, its missing parts supplied by reference TRBV5-5 and TRBJ1-1, is DAGVTQSPTHLIKTRGQQVTLRCSPISGHKSVSWYQQVLGQGPQFIFQYYEKEERGRGNFPDRFSARQFPNYSSELNVNALLLGDSALYLCASSSDQADLNTEAFFGQGTRLTVV.

Comments on this clonotype: Its ends do not fully match the called genes, so a read error is possible. V usage is TRBV5-1 and J usage is TRBJ2-1; the D gene is possibly TRBD1 (5 bases). This CDR3 contains 14 residues. The germline V gene has CDR1 SGHRS and CDR2 YFSETQ. In DNA, the CDR3 is TGCGCCAGCAGGATGAACGTGGGGCGCAATGAGCAGCTCTTC. This codes for CASRMNVGRNEQLF.

The rearrangement joins TRBV29-1 to TRBJ2-1; 11 bases are a match to TRBD2. V shed 7 bases, J shed 5 bases, and the junction held 10 bases outside the gene matches. Germline V gene lookup returns CDR1 SQVTM and CDR2 ANQGSEA. The CDR3 length is 15 residues. This CDR3 is CSAQTGTSGDNEQFF. The CDR3 bases are TGCAGCGCCCAAACCGGGACTAGCGGCGACAATGAGCAGTTCTTC.

Many counts were recorded for this clonotype. This rearrangement joins TRBV7-9 to TRBJ2-7; TRBD1 or TRBD2 may be the D gene (6 bases each). The V gene lost 3 bases and the J gene lost 4 bases, with 13 bases spanning the gap. CDR3 length: 14 residues. Germline CDR1 reads SEHNR; CDR2 reads FQNEAQ (reference sequence). The CDR3 DNA is TGTGCCAGCAGCTTGGGGGGCTCAGGGTACGAGCAGTACTTC. Its protein is CASSLGGSGYEQYF.

The sample holds many counts of this clonotype. The CDR3 region is CASSDLLYEQYF. The CDR3 DNA is TGTGCCAGCAGTGATCTCCTGTACGAGCAGTACTTC. The chain uses TRBV25-1 and TRBJ2-7; D unresolved. Germline V gene sequence: CDR1 MGHDK, CDR2 SYGVNS. The CDR3 runs 12 residues. V was pared by 3 bases and J by 4 bases, with 7 bases between.

In its sample, this clonotype was seen many times. The J gene is TRBJ2-1, the V gene TRBV2; 9 bases match TRBD2. The CDR3 spans 13 residues. Trimming at V came to 6 bases and at J to 8 bases, leaving 5 bases not matched to a gene. Per the germline V gene, CDR1 is SNHLY and CDR2 is FYNNEI. The CDR3 loop is CASSGGGADEQFF. DNA for the CDR3: TGTGCCAGCAGCGGCGGGGGGGCCGATGAGCAGTTCTTC.

Concerning this clonotype itself: A much more abundant neighbour one base away suggests this may be a read error. This chain connects TRBV28 to TRBJ1-4, with 9 bases matching TRBD1. Germline V gives CDR1 MDHEN, CDR2 SYDVKM. The CDR3 runs to 14 residues. In nucleotides, the CDR3 is TGTGCCAGCAGTATCCGGACAGGGGTCGAAAAACCGTTTTTT. Protein sequence: CASSIRTGVEKPFF.

This clonotype has ten or more counts. CDR3 in DNA: TGTGCCTGGGGCGGACAGGGGGACTCTGAAGCTTTCTTT. Translation gives CAWGGQGDSEAFF. The chain combines TRBV30 with TRBJ1-1; TRBD1 aligns across 10 bases. The ends lost 5 bases at V and 6 bases at J; junction bases unmatched: 6. This CDR3 comprises 13 residues. From germline, CDR1 is GTSNPN and CDR2 SVGIG (reference sequence).

This clonotype was observed a handful of times. V gene TRBV7-9 combines with J gene TRBJ2-5, with D possibly being TRBD2 (6 bases). CDR3 length equals 14 residues. Germline CDR1 is SEHNR and CDR2 is FQNEAQ (reference sequence). Trimming removed 0 bases from V and 7 bases from J, with 12 bases in between. The CDR3: CASSLAREHGTQYF. CDR3 bases: TGTGCCAGCAGCTTAGCCCGGGAGCACGGGACCCAGTACTTC.

This clonotype was detected many times. The chain joins TRBV7-9 to TRBJ1-4; 9 nucleotides line up with TRBD1. The CDR3 is 13 amino acids. Germline V gene lookup returns CDR1 SEHNR and CDR2 FQNEAQ (reference sequence). Trimming at V came to 8 bases and at J to 5 bases, leaving 3 bases not matched to a gene. CDR3 nucleotides: TGTGCCAGCGAACAGGGGGCGAATGAAAAACTGTTTTTT. It is translated as CASEQGANEKLFF.

This clonotype was recorded many times. V and J are TRBV6-1 and TRBJ1-1, with D perhaps TRBD1 (6 bases). With 5 bases removed from V and 8 bases from J, the gap between germline ends came to 15 bases. The CDR3 loop spans 13 amino acids. Germline-derived CDR1 and CDR2 are MNHNS and SASEGT. CDR3 in DNA: TGTGCCAGCAGTTTGACAGGCCTGGAGGAAGCTTTCTTT. It is translated as CASSLTGLEEAFF.

This clonotype was counted a few times. DNA for the CDR3: TGTGCCACCAGTGATTTCGGTAATCAGCCCCAGCATTTT. It specifies CATSDFGNQPQHF. The chain joins TRBV24-1 to TRBJ1-5; D is uncertain. The CDR3 sequence is 13 residues long. The ends were cut back, 1 base at V and 4 bases at J, with 4 bases in the middle. In germline, CDR1 is KGHDR, CDR2 SFDVKD.

On this clonotype itself: A much larger clone differs by one base, so this may be a read error. CDR3 DNA sequence: TGTGCCATCACGAGGGCGCGGGAAGAGACCCAGTACTTC. Translation: CAITRAREETQYF. The chain couples TRBV10-3 to TRBJ2-5, with D possibly matching TRBD2 (5 bases). Trimming pared 7 bases from V and 3 bases from J, leaving 12 bases between. Germline CDR1 and CDR2: ENHRY and SYGVKD. The CDR3 is made up of 13 amino acids.

This clonotype appeared many times. The rearrangement links TRBV5-6 to TRBJ1-4; D gene unclear. The ends were cut back, 4 bases at V and 4 bases at J, with 17 bases in the middle. The germline V gene encodes CDR1 SGHDT and CDR2 YYEEEE. This CDR3 comprises 16 residues. CDR3 region: CASSPTGEGVNEKLFF. In nucleotides, the CDR3 is TGTGCCAGCAGCCCGACCGGGGAGGGTGTTAATGAAAAACTGTTTTTT.

This clonotype was counted many times. CDR3 DNA sequence: TGCGCCAGCAGCCAACAGGGGGCTGAAGCTTTCTTT. This encodes CASSQQGAEAFF. The V call is TRBV4-1, the J call TRBJ1-1; 7 bases agree with TRBD1. Germline V gene sequence: CDR1 MGHRA, CDR2 YSYEKL. J was trimmed by 6 bases and V by 2 bases; bases with no gene match: 0. This CDR3 region has 12 residues.

As regards this clonotype: This sequence may be a read error, since a much larger clone differs from it by one base. The gene calls are TRBV20-1 and TRBJ2-7; 8 bases align to TRBD2. The V gene's germline CDR1 is DFQATT and CDR2 SNEGSKA (reference sequence). V trimming: 5 bases; J trimming: 0 bases; junction bases outside the gene matches: 9. The CDR3 totals 15 residues. In DNA, the CDR3 is TGCAGTGCTCGACCAGCGGGAGTCAGCTCCTACGAGCAGTACTTC. Translation gives CSARPAGVSSYEQYF.

With regard to this clonotype: This may come from a read error, since a much larger clone is one base off. In this CDR3 the conserved last residue, phenylalanine or tryptophan, is missing, so a read error is likely. The rearrangement joins TRBV28 to TRBJ2-2; no reliable D call. The germline V gene encodes CDR1 MDHEN and CDR2 SYDVKM. V lost 5 bases to trimming and J lost 1 base, with 8 bases between them. CDR3 length: 14 residues. CDR3 sequence (DNA): TGTGCCAGCAGTCGATGGGGGAACACCGGGGAGCTGTTTTCT. Its translation is CASSRWGNTGELFS.

This clonotype was counted a single time. This likely came from a read error, as a far larger clone is one base away. The chain employs TRBV7-9 and TRBJ2-1; 10 bases fit TRBD1. The germline V gene has CDR1 SEHNR and CDR2 FQNEAQ (reference sequence). The CDR3 covers 16 residues. The CDR3 reads CASGLVGGGQGNEQFF. The CDR3 DNA reads as TGTGCCAGCGGCTTAGTAGGCGGGGGACAGGGGAATGAGCAGTTCTTC.